This T cell receptor beta chain was captured by sequencing in a study of cytomegalovirus exposure and HLA in healthy donors. Study in general: Approximately 83 million unique TCRs from HLA-typed donors were held in an early data release.

Use of 60 Vbeta and 13 Jbeta primers characterized the PCR. Libraries were prepared by immunoSEQ multiplex PCR; TCRdb keeps only in-frame clonotypes and omits some of them. The repertoire holds fewer than 120,000 clones, with more than 70% as singletons. Study-wide findings and caveats: The classifier was said to identify cytomegalovirus status with high specificity and sensitivity. Associated with HLA alleles at 0.05 false discovery rate in a later analysis were over 15,000 TCR beta sequences. Compared with the approximately 670-donor mean, an Asian-associated ancestry cluster reportedly had fewer N-insertions, according to a later analysis.

Germline CDR1 and CDR2: SGHNT and YYREEE (reference sequence). Trimming took 4 bases from V and 8 from J, leaving 13 bases between them. The CDR3 covers 13 residues. With regard to this clone: The antigen is unknown.

The clonotype comes from an older woman in good health and CMV-seropositive. The sequenced sample was PBMCs. The chain uses TRBV5-4 and TRBJ2-1; D is uncertain. The CDR3 is CASSLSGSDEQFF. CDR3 coding DNA: TGTGCCAGCAGCCTCTCCGGGTCCGATGAGCAGTTCTTC.